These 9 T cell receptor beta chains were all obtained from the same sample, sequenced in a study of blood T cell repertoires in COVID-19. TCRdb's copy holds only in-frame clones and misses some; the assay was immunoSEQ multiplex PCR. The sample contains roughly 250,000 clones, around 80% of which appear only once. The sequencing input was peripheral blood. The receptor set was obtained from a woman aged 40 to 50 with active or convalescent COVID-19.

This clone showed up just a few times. CDR3 DNA: TGTGCCAGCAGCTTGATCGCCCAGGAAAAACTGTTTTTT. Its translation is CASSLIAQEKLFF. The rearrangement links TRBV5-6 to TRBJ1-4; D uncertain. The CDR3 sequence is 13 residues long. Trimming stripped 1 base from V and 8 bases from J, with 9 bases between. Per germline, CDR1 SGHDT and CDR2 YYEEEE.

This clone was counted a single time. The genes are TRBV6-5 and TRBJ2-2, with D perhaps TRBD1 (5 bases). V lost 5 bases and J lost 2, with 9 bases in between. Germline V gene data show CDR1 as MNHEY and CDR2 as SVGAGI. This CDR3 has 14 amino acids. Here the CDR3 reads CASSRDSNTGELFF. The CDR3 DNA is TGTGCCAGCAGTCGCGACAGTAACACCGGGGAGCTGTTTTTT.

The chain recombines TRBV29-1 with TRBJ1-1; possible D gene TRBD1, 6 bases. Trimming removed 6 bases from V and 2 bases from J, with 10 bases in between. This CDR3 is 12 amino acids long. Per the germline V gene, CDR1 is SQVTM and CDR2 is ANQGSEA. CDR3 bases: TGCAGCGTCGGGACACTCAACACTGAAGCTTTCTTT. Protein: CSVGTLNTEAFF.

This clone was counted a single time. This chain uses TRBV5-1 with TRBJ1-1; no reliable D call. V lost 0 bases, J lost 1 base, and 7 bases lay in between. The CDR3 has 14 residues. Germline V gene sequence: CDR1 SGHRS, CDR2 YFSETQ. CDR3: CASSLAFSNTEAFF. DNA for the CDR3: TGCGCCAGCAGCTTGGCCTTTTCGAACACTGAAGCTTTCTTT.

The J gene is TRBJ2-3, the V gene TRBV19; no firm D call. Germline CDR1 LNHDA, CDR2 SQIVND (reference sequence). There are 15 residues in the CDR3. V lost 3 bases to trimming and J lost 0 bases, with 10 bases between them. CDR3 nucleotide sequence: TGTGCCAGTAGTATCATGGCAGAAAGCACAGATACGCAGTATTTT. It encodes CASSIMAESTDTQYF.

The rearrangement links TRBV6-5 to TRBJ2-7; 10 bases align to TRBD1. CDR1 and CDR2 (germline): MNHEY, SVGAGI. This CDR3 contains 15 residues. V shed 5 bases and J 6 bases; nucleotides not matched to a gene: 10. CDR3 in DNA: TGTGCCAGCAGTCGCGGAGGGACAGGGGAGGGCGAGCAGTACTTC. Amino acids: CASSRGGTGEGEQYF.

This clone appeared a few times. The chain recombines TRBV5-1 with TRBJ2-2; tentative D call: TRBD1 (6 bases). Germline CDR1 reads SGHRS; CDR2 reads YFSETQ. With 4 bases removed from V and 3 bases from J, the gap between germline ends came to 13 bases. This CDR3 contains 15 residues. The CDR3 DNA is TGCGCCAGCAGCGATAACAGGGTCCACACCGGGGAGCTGTTTTTT. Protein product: CASSDNRVHTGELFF.

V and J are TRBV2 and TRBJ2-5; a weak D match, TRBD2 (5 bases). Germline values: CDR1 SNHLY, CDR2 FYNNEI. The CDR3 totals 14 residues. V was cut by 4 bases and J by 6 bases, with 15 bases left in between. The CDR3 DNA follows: TGTGCCAGCAGTGTGGTCACTAGTCAAAAGACCCAGTACTTC. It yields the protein CASSVVTSQKTQYF.

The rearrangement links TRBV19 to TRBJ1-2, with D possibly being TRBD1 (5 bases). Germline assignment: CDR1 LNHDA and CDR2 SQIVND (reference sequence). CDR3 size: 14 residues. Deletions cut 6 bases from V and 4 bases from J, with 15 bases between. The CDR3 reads CASRSETTGYGYTF. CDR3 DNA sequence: TGTGCCAGTAGATCCGAGACCACAGGCTATGGCTACACCTTC.